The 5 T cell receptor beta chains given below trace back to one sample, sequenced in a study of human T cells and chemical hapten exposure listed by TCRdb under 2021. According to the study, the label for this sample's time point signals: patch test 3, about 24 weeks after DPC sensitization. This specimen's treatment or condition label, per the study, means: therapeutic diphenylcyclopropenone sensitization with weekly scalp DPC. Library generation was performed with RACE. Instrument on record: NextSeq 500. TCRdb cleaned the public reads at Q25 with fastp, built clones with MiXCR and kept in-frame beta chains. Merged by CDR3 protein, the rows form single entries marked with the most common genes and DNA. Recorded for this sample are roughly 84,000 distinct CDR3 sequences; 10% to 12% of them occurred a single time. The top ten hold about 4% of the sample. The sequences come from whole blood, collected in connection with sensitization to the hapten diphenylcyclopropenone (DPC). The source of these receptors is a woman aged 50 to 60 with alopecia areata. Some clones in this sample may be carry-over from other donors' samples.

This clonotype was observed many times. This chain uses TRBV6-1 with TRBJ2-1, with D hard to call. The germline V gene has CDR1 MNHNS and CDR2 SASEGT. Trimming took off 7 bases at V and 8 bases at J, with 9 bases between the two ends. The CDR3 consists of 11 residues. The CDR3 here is CASILRYEQFF. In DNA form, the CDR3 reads TGTGCCAGCATCCTCAGGTATGAGCAGTTCTTC.

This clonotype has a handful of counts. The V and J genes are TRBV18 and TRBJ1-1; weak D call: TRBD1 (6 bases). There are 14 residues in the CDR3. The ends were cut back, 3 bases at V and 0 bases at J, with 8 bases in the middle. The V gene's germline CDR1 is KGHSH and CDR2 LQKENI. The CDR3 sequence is CASSPTGMNTEAFF. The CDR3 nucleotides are TGTGCCAGCTCACCTACAGGGATGAACACTGAAGCTTTCTTT. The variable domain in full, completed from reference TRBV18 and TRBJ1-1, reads NAGVMQNPRHLVRRRGQEARLRCSPMKGHSHVYWYRQLPEEGLKFMVYLQKENIIDESGMPKERFSAEFPKEGPSILRIQQVVRGDSAAYFCASSPTGMNTEAFFGQGTRLTVV.

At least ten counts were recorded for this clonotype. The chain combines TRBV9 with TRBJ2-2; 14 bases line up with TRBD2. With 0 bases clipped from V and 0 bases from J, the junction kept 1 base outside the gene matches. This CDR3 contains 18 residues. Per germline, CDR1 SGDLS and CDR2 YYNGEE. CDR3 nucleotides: TGTGCCAGCAGCGTAGGGACTAGCGGGAGGACGAACACCGGGGAGCTGTTTTTT. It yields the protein CASSVGTSGRTNTGELFF.

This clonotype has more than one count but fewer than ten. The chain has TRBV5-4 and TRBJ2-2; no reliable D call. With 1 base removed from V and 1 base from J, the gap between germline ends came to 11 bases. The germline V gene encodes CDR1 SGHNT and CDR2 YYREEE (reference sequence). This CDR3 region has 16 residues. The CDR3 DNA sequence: TGTGCCAGCAGCTTGTATGGTCTTGGGAACACCGGGGAGCTGTTTTTT. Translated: CASSLYGLGNTGELFF.

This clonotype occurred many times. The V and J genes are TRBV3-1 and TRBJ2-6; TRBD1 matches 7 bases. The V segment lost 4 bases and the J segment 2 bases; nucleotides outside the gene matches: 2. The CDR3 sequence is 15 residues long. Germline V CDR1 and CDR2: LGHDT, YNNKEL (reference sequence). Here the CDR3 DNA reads TGTGCCAGCAGCCGACAGGGTACTGGGGCCAACGTCCTGACTTTC. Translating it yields CASSRQGTGANVLTF.